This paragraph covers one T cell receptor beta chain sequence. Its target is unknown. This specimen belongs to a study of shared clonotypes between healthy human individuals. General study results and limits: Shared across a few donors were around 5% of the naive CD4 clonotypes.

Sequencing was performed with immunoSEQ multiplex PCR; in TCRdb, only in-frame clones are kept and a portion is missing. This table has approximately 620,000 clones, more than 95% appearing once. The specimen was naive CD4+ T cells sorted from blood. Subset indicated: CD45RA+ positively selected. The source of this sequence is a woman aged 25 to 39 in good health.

Here the CDR3 reads CASSLAGPYEQYF. CDR3 coding DNA: TGTGCCAGCAGCTTGGCGGGGCCCTACGAGCAGTACTTC. V gene TRBV5-4 combines with J gene TRBJ2-5; D may correspond to TRBD1 or TRBD2 (5 bases each). The J call is in doubt because the DNA end fits TRBJ2-7 better. The germline V gene has CDR1 SGHNT and CDR2 YYREEE (reference sequence). This CDR3 is 13 amino acids long.